This TCR beta chain was recorded in a study of T cells expressing NK-cell markers. At the level of the study: One of eight sequenced donors was HCMV-seronegative; the other seven were seropositive. Study-level findings and limits: These same clonotypes (in a few donors) also led the CD3+CD56-NKG2C+ fraction. Dominant NKG2C+ clonotypes made up about 1.0-7.0% of CD8+ T cells in a handful of donors.

Libraries used 5'RACE template switching adding universal primer site and UMIs. TCRdb re-called the 5' RACE reads and gives one entry per CDR3 protein, without DNA. Its table lists some 390,000 distinct CDR3 sequences. About this clonotype itself: As yet, its antigen is unknown.

Sequencing input: blood T cells: a sorted CD56 or NKG2C T cell subset, CD4+ or CD8+ T cells, or bulk PBMC T cells (not recorded which). The TCR comes from a woman aged 50 to 60 in good health.

CDR3 amino acids: CSGSGQASSYEQYF. This rearrangement joins TRBV29-1 to TRBJ2-7; checking the TCRdb D call of TRBD1 is not possible without DNA. The length of the CDR3 is 14 residues. Germline CDR1 is SQVTM and CDR2 is ANQGSEA.